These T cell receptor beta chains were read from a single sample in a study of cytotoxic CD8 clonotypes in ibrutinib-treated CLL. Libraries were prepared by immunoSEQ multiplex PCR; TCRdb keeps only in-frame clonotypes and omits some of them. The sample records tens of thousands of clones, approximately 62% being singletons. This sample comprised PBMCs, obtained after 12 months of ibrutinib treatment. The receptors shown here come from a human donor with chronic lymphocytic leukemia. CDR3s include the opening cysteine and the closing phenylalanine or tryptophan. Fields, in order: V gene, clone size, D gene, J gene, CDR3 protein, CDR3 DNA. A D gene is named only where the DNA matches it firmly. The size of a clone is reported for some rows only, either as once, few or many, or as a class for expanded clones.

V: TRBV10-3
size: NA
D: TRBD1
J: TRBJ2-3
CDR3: CAISTRDREADTQYF
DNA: TGTGCCATCAGTACCAGGGACAGGGAGGCAGATACGCAGTATTTT

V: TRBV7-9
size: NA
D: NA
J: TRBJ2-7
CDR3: CASSFERVPPNEQYF
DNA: TGTGCCAGCAGCTTCGAACGGGTCCCCCCAAACGAGCAGTACTTC

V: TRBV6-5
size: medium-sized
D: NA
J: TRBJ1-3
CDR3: CASSTGSSGNTIYF
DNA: TGTGCCAGCAGTACAGGGAGCTCTGGAAACACCATATATTTT

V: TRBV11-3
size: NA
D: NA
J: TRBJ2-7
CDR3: CASSSGGALGREQYF
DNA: TGTGCCAGCAGCTCCGGGGGAGCTCTTGGGCGGGAGCAGTACTTC

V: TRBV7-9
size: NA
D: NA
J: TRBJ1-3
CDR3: CASSPWATGAGNTIYF
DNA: TGTGCCAGCAGCCCATGGGCCACGGGGGCTGGAAACACCATATATTTT

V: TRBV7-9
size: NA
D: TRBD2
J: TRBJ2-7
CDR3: CASSLRTSSYEQYF
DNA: TGTGCCAGCAGCTTAAGGACTAGCTCCTACGAGCAGTACTTC

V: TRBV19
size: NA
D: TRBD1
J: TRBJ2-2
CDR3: CASMGIRDRLAGELFF
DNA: TGTGCCAGTATGGGTATCCGGGACAGGCTGGCCGGGGAGCTGTTTTTT

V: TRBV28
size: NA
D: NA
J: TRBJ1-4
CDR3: CASKMWVGGPATNEKLFF
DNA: TGTGCCAGCAAAATGTGGGTCGGGGGGCCCGCAACTAATGAAAAACTGTTTTTT

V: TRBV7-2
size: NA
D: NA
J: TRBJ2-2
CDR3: CASRNVYTGELFF
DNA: TGTGCCAGCCGAAACGTCTACACCGGGGAGCTGTTTTTT

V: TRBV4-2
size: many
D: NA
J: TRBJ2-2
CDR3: CASSVPAGELFF
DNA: TGTGCCAGCAGCGTCCCGGCCGGGGAGCTGTTTTTT

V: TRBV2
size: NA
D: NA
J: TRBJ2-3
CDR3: CASSEEGLTDTQYF
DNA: TGTGCCAGCAGTGAAGAGGGGTTGACAGATACGCAGTATTTT

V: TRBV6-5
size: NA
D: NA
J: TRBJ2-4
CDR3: CASSYREKNIQYF
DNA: TGTGCCAGCAGTTATCGGGAGAAAAACATTCAGTACTTC

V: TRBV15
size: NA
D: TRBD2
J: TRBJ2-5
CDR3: CATSSGLAGGRETQYF
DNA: TGTGCCACCAGCAGTGGACTAGCGGGGGGTAGGGAGACCCAGTACTTC

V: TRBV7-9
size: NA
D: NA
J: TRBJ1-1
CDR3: CASSPTSSGTTEAFF
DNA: TGTGCCAGCAGCCCGACTTCGTCAGGGACCACTGAAGCTTTCTTT

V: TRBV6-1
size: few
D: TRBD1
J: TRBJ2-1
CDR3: CASKEGQVNHNEQFF
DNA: TGTGCCAGCAAAGAAGGACAGGTGAATCACAATGAGCAGTTCTTC

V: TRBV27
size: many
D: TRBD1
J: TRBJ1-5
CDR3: CASSLRQGLSNQPQHF
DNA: TGTGCCAGCAGTCTACGACAGGGGTTGAGCAATCAGCCCCAGCATTTT

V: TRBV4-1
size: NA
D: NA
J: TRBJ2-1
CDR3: CASSQVEQGGNEQFF
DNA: TGCGCCAGCAGCCAAGTTGAACAGGGGGGGAATGAGCAGTTCTTC

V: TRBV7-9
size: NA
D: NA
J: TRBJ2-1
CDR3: CASSSPDGSSYNEQFF
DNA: TGTGCCAGCAGCTCCCCGGACGGGAGCTCCTACAATGAGCAGTTCTTC

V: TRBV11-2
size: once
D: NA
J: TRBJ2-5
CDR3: CASSLAVGTLGETQYF
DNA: TGTGCCAGCAGCTTAGCGGTCGGGACGCTAGGAGAGACCCAGTACTTC

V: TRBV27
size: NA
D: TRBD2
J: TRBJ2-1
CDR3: CASSSPGRAGGLGPGEQFF
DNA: TGTGCCAGCAGTTCCCCGGGGCGAGCGGGAGGGCTGGGACCCGGTGAGCAGTTCTTC

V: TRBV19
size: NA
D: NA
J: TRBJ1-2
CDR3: CASKAGVNYGYTF
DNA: TGTGCCAGTAAAGCGGGGGTAAACTATGGCTACACCTTC

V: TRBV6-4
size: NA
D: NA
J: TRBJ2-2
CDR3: CASSVKTSPNTGELFF
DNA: TGTGCCAGCAGTGTCAAGACTAGTCCAAACACCGGGGAGCTGTTTTTT

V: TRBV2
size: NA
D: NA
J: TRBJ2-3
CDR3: CASSVEGRGDTQYF
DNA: TGTGCCAGCAGTGTTGAAGGGCGGGGAGATACGCAGTATTTT

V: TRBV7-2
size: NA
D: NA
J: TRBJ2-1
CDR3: CASTTDGHYNEQFF
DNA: TGTGCCAGCACCACCGACGGGCACTACAATGAGCAGTTCTTC

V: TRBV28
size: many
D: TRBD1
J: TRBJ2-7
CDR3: CASMGQVSYEQYF
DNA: TGTGCCAGCATGGGACAGGTCTCCTACGAGCAGTACTTC

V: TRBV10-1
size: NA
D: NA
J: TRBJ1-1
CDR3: CASSESNGGWASEAFF
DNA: TGCGCCAGCAGTGAGTCGAATGGGGGCTGGGCATCGGAAGCTTTCTTT

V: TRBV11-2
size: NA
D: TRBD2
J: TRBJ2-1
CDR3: CASSQLKRESYNEQFF
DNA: TGTGCCAGCAGTCAACTTAAGCGGGAGTCCTACAATGAGCAGTTCTTC

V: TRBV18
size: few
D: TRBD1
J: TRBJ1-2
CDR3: CASRTGGWYGYTF
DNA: TGTGCCAGCCGGACAGGGGGTTGGTATGGCTACACCTTC

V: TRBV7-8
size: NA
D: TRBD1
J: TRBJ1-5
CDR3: CASSSSGGNQPQHF
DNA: TGTGCCAGCAGCTCGTCAGGGGGGAATCAGCCCCAGCATTTT

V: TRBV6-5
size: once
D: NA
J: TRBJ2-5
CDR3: CASRAGWAQETQYF
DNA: TGTGCCAGCAGAGCTGGTTGGGCGCAAGAGACCCAGTACTTC

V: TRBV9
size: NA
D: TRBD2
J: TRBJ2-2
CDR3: CASSWMSGDVTGELFF
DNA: TGTGCCAGCAGCTGGATGAGCGGGGACGTCACCGGGGAGCTGTTTTTT

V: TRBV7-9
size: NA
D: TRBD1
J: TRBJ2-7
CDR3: CASSLGTGVYEQYF
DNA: TGTGCCAGCAGCTTAGGGACAGGGGTTTACGAGCAGTACTTC

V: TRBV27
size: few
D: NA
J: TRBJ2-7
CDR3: CASRSPGTFPHEQYF
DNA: TGTGCCAGCAGATCTCCCGGGACCTTTCCCCACGAGCAGTACTTC

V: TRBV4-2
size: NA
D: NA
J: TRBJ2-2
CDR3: CASSQRDQGATGELFF
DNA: TGTGCCAGCAGCCAAAGGGACCAGGGTGCCACCGGGGAGCTGTTTTTT

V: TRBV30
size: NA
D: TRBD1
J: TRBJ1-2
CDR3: CAWRQGTNYGYTF
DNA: TGTGCCTGGCGACAGGGGACTAACTATGGCTACACCTTC

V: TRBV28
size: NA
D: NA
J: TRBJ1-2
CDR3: CASSLGGVLANYGYTF
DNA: TGTGCCAGCAGTTTAGGGGGCGTCCTAGCTAACTATGGCTACACCTTC

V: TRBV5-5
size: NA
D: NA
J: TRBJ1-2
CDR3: CASSLWGDGYTF
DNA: TGTGCCAGCAGCTTGTGGGGGGATGGCTACACCTTC

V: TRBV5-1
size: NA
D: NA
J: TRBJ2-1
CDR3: CASSLNRQSSYNEQFF
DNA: TGCGCCAGCAGCTTGAACAGGCAAAGCTCCTACAATGAGCAGTTCTTC

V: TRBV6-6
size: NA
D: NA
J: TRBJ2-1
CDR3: CASSYSGGANEQFF
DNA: TGTGCCAGCAGTTACTCGGGCGGGGCCAATGAGCAGTTCTTC

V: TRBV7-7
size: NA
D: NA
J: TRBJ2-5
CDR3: CASSLDWVQETQYF
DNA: TGTGCCAGCAGCTTAGATTGGGTACAAGAGACCCAGTACTTC

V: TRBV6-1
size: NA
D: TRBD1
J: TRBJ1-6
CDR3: CASSWDSGNSPLHF
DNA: TGTGCCAGCAGTTGGGACAGTGGCAATTCACCCCTCCACTTT

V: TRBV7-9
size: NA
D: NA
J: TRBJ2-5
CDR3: CASSLVGSRAGETQYF
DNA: TGTGCCAGCAGCTTAGTAGGTAGCAGGGCTGGGGAGACCCAGTACTTC

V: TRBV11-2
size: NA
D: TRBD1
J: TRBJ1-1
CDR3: CASSPRPGTGKAFF
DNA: TGTGCCAGCAGCCCCCGTCCCGGGACAGGAAAAGCTTTCTTT

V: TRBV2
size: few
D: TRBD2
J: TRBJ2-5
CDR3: CASSGLAGVWRETQYF
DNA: TGTGCCAGCAGTGGACTAGCGGGAGTTTGGCGGGAGACCCAGTACTTC

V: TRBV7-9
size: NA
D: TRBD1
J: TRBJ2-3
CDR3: CASSGTGQGATDTQYF
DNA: TGTGCCAGCAGTGGAACCGGACAGGGAGCGACAGATACGCAGTATTTT

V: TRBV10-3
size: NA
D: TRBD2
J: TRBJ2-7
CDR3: CATRGTSGRGGSYEQYF
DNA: TGTGCCACACGAGGGACTAGCGGGAGAGGGGGCTCCTACGAGCAGTACTTC

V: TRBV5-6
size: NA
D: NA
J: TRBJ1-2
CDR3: CASSLGEARRISGGYTF
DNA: TGTGCCAGCAGCTTGGGGGAGGCCAGAAGGATTTCGGGAGGCTACACCTTC

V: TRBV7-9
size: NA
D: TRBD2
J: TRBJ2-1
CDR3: CASRSSGYKNEQFF
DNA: TGTGCCAGCAGGTCTAGCGGGTATAAGAATGAGCAGTTCTTC

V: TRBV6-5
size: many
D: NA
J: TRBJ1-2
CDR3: CASSYQNFWGYTF
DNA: TGTGCCAGCAGTTATCAGAATTTTTGGGGCTACACCTTC

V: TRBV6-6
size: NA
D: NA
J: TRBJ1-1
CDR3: CASFGGSTEAFF
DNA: TGTGCCAGCTTCGGGGGTAGCACTGAAGCTTTCTTT

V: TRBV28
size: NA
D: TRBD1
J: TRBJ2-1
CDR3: CASISGQGFYNEQFF
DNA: TGTGCCAGCATCTCGGGACAGGGCTTCTACAATGAGCAGTTCTTC

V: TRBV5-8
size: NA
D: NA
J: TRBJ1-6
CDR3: CASSFPGLGNSTPLHF
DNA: TGTGCCAGCAGCTTTCCAGGGCTGGGGAACTCGACACCCCTCCACTTT

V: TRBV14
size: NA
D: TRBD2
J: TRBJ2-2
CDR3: CASSLGLVNTGELFF
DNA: TGTGCCAGCAGTTTAGGACTAGTGAACACCGGGGAGCTGTTTTTT

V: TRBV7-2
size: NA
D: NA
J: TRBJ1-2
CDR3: CASSLEGGASNYGYTF
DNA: TGTGCCAGCAGCTTAGAAGGGGGGGCCTCCAACTATGGCTACACCTTC

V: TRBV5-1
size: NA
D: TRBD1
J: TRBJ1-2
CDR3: CASSTGTGSLNYGYTF
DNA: TGCGCCAGCAGCACCGGGACAGGGAGTTTGAACTATGGCTACACCTTC